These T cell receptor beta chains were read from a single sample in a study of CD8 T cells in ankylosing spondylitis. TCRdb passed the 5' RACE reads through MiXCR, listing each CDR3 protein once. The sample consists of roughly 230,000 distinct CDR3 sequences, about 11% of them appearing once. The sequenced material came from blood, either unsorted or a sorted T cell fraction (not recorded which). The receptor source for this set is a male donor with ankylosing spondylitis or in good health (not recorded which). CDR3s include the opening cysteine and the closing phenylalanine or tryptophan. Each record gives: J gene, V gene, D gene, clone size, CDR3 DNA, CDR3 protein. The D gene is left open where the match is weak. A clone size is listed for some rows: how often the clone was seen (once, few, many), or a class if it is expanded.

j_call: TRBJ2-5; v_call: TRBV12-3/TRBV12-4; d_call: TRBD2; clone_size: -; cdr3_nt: TGTGCCAGCAGCAATAGCGGGGGAAAGGAGACCCAGTACTTC; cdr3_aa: CASSNSGGKETQYF
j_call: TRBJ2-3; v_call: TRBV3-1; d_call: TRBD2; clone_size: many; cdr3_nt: TGTGCCAGCAGCCACGGTACTAGCGGGAAGGTAGATACGCAGTATTTT; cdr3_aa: CASSHGTSGKVDTQYF
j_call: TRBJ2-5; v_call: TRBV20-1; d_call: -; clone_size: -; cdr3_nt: TGCAGTGCTAGTTCGGGGGCCGGGGAGACCCAGTACTTC; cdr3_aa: CSASSGAGETQYF
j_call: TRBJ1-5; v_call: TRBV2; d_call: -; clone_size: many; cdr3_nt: TGTGCCAGCAGTCTGGGGCGAGACAATCAGCCCCAGCATTTT; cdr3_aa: CASSLGRDNQPQHF
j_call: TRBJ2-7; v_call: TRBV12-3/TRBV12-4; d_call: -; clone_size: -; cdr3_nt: TGTGCCAGCACTACCGAGGCGCTGCCCGAGCAGTACTTC; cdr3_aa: CASTTEALPEQYF
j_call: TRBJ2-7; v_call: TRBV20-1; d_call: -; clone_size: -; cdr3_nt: TGCAGCTTTAGAGGCCATCGCAATGGGACCGCGGCTGAGGAGCAGTACTTC; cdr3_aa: CSFRGHRNGTAAEEQYF
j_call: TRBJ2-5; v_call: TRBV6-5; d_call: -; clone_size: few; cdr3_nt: TGTGCCAGCAGTTATCGGTTGGTGGAGACCCAGTACTTC; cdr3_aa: CASSYRLVETQYF
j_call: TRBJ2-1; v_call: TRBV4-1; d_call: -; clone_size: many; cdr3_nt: TGCGCCAGCAGCCAAGAACCACTATCTGCTAGTAATGAGCAGTTCTTC; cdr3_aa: CASSQEPLSASNEQFF
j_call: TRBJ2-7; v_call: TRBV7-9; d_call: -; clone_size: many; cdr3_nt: TGTGCCAGCAGCTTAGCCCGGGACATCACCTACGAGCAGTACTTC; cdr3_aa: CASSLARDITYEQYF
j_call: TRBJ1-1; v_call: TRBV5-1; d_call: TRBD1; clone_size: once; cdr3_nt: TGCGCCAGCAGCCGTCTGGACAGGGGGCAGAACACTGAAGCTTTCTTT; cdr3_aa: CASSRLDRGQNTEAFF
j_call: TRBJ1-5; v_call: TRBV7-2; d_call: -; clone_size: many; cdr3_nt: TGTGCCAGCAGCTTACAGAGTGAGCGGCCCCAGCATTTT; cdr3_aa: CASSLQSERPQHF
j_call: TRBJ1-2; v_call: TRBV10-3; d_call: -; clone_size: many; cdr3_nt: TGTGCCATCAGTGCAAGGGCCCCCAACTATGGCTACACCTTC; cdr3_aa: CAISARAPNYGYTF
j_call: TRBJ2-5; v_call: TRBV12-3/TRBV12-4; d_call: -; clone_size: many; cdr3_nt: TGTGCCAGCAGGTGGGGATCTGAGGTAGACCAAGAGACCCAGTACTTC; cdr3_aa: CASRWGSEVDQETQYF
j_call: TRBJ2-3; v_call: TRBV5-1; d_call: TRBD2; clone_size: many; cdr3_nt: TGCGCCAGCATGGCGGGGGTCAACACAGATACGCAGTATTTT; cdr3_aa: CASMAGVNTDTQYF
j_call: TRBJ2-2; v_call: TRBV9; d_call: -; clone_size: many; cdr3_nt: TGTGCCAGCAGCGCCCACAGGGAGGCGTACACCGGGGAGCTGTTTTTT; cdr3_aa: CASSAHREAYTGELFF
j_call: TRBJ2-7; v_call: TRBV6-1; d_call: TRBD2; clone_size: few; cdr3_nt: TGTGCCAGCAGTGATCGCGGGGGGATGATCTACGAGCAGTACTTC; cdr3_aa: CASSDRGGMIYEQYF
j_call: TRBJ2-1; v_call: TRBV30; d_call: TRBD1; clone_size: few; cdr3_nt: TGTGCCTGGTCCGGGACAGGGGAGCGGGGTGAGCAGTTCTTC; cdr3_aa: CAWSGTGERGEQFF
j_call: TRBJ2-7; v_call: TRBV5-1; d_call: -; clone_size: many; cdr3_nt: TGCGCCAGCAGCTTGGGCCCCCAGCACGGACCTGGGGCCGAGCAGTACTTC; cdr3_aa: CASSLGPQHGPGAEQYF
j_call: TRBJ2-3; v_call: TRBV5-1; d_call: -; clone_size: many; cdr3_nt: TGCGCCAGCAGCTTGGGACCCGAAAGCACAGATACGCAGTATTTT; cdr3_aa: CASSLGPESTDTQYF
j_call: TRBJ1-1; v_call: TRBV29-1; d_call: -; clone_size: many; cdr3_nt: TGCAGCGTTACACAGAACACTGAAGCTTTCTTT; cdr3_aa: CSVTQNTEAFF
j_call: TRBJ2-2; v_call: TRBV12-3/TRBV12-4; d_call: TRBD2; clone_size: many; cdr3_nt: TGTGCCAGCGGATTAGCGGGAGTTCACGGGGAGCTGTTTTTT; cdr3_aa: CASGLAGVHGELFF
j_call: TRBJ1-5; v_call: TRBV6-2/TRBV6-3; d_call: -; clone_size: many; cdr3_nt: TGTGCCAGCAGTTACAGGGGGTTCAATCAGCCCCAGCATTTT; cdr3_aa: CASSYRGFNQPQHF
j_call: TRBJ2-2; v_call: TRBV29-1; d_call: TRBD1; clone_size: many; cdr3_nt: TGCAGCGTTGAAGGGACAGGGGGATCGAACGGGGAGCTGTTTTTT; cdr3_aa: CSVEGTGGSNGELFF
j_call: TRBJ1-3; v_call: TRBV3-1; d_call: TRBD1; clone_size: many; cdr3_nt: TGTGCCAGCAGCCCCCGGGACAGCTCTGGAAACACCATATATTTT; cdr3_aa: CASSPRDSSGNTIYF
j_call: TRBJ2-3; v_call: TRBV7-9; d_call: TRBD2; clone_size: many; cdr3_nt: TGTGCCAGCAGCTTAGTGTCAGCGGGGGATACGCAGTATTTT; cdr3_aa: CASSLVSAGDTQYF
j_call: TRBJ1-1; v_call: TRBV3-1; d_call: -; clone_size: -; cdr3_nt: TGTGCCAGCAGCCGTCCAACAGGTCGGGGTACTGAAGCTTTCTTT; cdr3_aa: CASSRPTGRGTEAFF
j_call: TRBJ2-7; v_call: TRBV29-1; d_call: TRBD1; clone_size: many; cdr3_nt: TGCAGCGCGTGGGGACAGGGCTCCTACGAGCAGTACTTC; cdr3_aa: CSAWGQGSYEQYF
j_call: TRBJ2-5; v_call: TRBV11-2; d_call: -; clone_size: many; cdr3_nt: TGTGCCAGCAGCATAAAGGAGACCCAGTACTTC; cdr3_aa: CASSIKETQYF
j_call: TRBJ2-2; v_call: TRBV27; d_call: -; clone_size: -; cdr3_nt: TGTGCCAGCAATTCCGGGAAAGGGGCGAACACCGGGGAGCTGTTTTTT; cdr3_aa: CASNSGKGANTGELFF
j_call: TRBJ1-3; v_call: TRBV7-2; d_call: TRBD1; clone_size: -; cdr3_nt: TGTGCCAGCAGCACAGACAGGGGCCGAAACACCATATATTTT; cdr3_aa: CASSTDRGRNTIYF
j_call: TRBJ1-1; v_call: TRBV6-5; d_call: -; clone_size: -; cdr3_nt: TGTGCCAGCAGTTACCTCCGGGGTCGAACTGAAGCTTTCTTT; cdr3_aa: CASSYLRGRTEAFF
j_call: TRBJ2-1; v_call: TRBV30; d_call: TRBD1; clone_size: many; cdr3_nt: TGTGCCTGGAGTGTCGGGACAGGGTCTCACAATGAGCAGTTCTTC; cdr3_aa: CAWSVGTGSHNEQFF
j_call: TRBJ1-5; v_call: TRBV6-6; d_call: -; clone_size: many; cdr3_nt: TGTGCCAGCAGTTACGTGTCAGGGGACGCCCAGCATTTT; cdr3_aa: CASSYVSGDAQHF
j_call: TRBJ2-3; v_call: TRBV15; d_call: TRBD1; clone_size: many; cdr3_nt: TGTGCCACCAGCCCCCGGGACAGGAACACAGATACGCAGTATTTT; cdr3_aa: CATSPRDRNTDTQYF
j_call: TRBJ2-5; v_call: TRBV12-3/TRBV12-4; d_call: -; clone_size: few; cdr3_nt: TGTGCCAGCAGTGTTCCGGGGCCCCAAGAGACCCAGTACTTC; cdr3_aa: CASSVPGPQETQYF
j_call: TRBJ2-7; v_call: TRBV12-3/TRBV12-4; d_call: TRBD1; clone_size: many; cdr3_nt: TGTGCCAGCACTCCTGCGGGACAGGGTCGGTACGAGCAGTACTTC; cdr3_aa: CASTPAGQGRYEQYF
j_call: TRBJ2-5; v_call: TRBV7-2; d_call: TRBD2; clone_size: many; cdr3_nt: TGTGCCAGCAGCTTACAAAGCGGGATCCAAGAGACCCAGTACTTC; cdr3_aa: CASSLQSGIQETQYF
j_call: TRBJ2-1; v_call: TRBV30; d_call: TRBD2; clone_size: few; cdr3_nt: TGTGCCTGGAGTACTTTGTCGGGAGGAGGTGAGCAGTTCTTC; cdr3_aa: CAWSTLSGGGEQFF
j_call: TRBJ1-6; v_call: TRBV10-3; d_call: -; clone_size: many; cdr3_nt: TGTGCCATCAGTGAGTCAGGGGAAGGAGGACCCCTCCACTTT; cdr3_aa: CAISESGEGGPLHF
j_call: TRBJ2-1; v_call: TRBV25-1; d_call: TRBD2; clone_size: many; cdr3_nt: TGTGCCAGCTCGCTTCTAGCGGGGTTTAATGAGCAGTTCTTC; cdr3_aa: CASSLLAGFNEQFF
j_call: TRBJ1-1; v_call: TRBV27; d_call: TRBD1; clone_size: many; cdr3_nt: TGTGCCAGCAGAGGGGGCCACACTGAAGCTTTCTTT; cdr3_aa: CASRGGHTEAFF
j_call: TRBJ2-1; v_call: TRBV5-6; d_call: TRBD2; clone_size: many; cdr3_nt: TGTGCCAGCAGCTTTAAGCGGGGGACGTGTTGTGAGTTCTTC; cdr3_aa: CASSFKRGTCCEFF
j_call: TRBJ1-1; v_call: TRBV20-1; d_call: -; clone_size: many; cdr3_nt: TGCAGTGCTCGAAGACAGCACGCAGGAGCTTTCTTT; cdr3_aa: CSARRQHAGAFF
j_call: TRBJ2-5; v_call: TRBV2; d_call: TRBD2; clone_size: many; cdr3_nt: TGTGCCAGCAGCATTCAGGGGACTAGCTCAGAGACCCAGTACTTC; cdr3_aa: CASSIQGTSSETQYF